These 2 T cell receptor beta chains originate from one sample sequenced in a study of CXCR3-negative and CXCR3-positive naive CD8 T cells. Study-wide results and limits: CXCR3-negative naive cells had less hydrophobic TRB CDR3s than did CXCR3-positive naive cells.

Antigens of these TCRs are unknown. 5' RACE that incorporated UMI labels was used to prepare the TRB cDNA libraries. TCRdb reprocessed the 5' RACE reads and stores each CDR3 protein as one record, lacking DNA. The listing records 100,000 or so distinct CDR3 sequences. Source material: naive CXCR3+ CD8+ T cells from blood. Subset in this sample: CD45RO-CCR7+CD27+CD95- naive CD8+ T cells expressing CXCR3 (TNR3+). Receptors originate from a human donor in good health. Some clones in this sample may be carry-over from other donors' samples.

The CDR3 sequence is CASSPLDSSLLEQYF. This chain joins TRBV28 and TRBJ2-7; TCRdb picks TRBD2, but there is no DNA to check that call. In germline, CDR1 is MDHEN, CDR2 SYDVKM. This CDR3 region has 15 residues.

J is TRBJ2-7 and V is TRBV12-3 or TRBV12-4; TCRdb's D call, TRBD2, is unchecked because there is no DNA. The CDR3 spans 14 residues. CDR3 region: CASTKTSRAYEQYF.